These 5 T cell receptor beta chains originate from one sample sequenced in a study of T cell responses to AZD1222 COVID-19 vaccine (dated by TCRdb to the early 2020s). The sample's time point label, decoded: baseline before first vaccination. Libraries were constructed by the immunoSEQ multiplex PCR assay. This immuneACCESS table, as held by TCRdb, lists in-frame sequences with V and J called but not all clones. Of the missing ones, under half trace to an unresolved V gene in checked studies; the others have no known cause. Across this sample there are 90,000 to 100,000 clones, with around 89% seen only once. The ten most abundant clones make up 6.5% to 8% of the sample. Sample: peripheral blood, taken on day 0 of AZD1222 vaccination. These receptors originate from an adult in good health.

The chain links TRBV6-5 to TRBJ1-2; D gene ambiguous. Between the trimmed V and J ends, which lost 7 bases and 7 bases, there was a span of 22 bases. Germline CDR1 MNHEY, CDR2 SVGAGI. This CDR3 is 15 amino acids long. The CDR3 here is CASTQGVSGGGGYTF. CDR3 nucleotides: TGTGCCAGCACCCAAGGAGTCAGTGGAGGAGGTGGCTACACCTTC.

The genes are TRBV18 and TRBJ1-1; no firm D call. V gave up 2 bases and J gave up 1 base, with 11 bases separating them. The CDR3 spans 15 residues. CDR1 and CDR2 from the germline V gene are KGHSH and LQKENI. Here the CDR3 DNA reads TGTGCCAGCTCACCAACTCGAGGAGCGAACACTGAAGCTTTCTTT. It codes for CASSPTRGANTEAFF. Looking up the rest from reference TRBV18 and TRBJ1-1 gives the full variable domain: NAGVMQNPRHLVRRRGQEARLRCSPMKGHSHVYWYRQLPEEGLKFMVYLQKENIIDESGMPKERFSAEFPKEGPSILRIQQVVRGDSAAYFCASSPTRGANTEAFFGQGTRLTVV.

The table lists this clone with many counts. V gene TRBV5-6 combines with J gene TRBJ2-2; possible D gene TRBD1, 6 bases. Trimming took off 5 bases at V and 8 bases at J, with 16 bases between the two ends. Germline values: CDR1 SGHDT, CDR2 YYEEEE. The CDR3 spans 14 residues. CDR3 loop: CASSDGLGAGELFF. The DNA for the CDR3 is TGTGCCAGCAGTGATGGATTGGGGGCTGGGGAGCTGTTTTTT.

The chain couples TRBV6-1 to TRBJ1-1; no firm D call. The germline gives CDR1 MNHNS, CDR2 SASEGT. V shed 0 bases and J shed 5 bases, with 10 bases lying between them. There are 14 residues in the CDR3. CDR3 in DNA: TGTGCCAGCAGTGAAGCGGACCGCGGGACTGAAGCTTTCTTT. Protein product: CASSEADRGTEAFF.

The chain is built from TRBV30 and TRBJ2-5; no definite D call. CDR1 and CDR2 (germline): GTSNPN, SVGIG (reference sequence). V lost 2 bases and J 3 bases, leaving 7 bases between the germline ends. The CDR3 runs to 12 residues. CDR3 DNA sequence: TGTGCCTGGAGTTATGGGAAAGAGACCCAGTACTTC. Amino acids: CAWSYGKETQYF.